Listed here are 5 T cell receptor beta chains from one sample, sequenced in a study of cytomegalovirus exposure and HLA in healthy donors. Both 60 Vbeta primers and 13 Jbeta primers went into the PCR. Sequencing used immunoSEQ multiplex PCR; TCRdb keeps in-frame clones, though not all of them. Its table records 60,000 to 70,000 clones. The sequencing input was PBMCs. Receptors originate from a boy younger than 18 in good health and CMV-seronegative.

The DNA of the CDR3 is TGTGCCAGCACCTCTCCCCGTTTAGATACGCAGTATTTT. The encoded protein is CASTSPRLDTQYF. The chain employs TRBV7-9 and TRBJ2-3; the D is unclear. From germline, CDR1 is SEHNR and CDR2 FQNEAQ (reference sequence). Trimming left V 7 bases short and J 5 bases short, with 13 bases between. CDR3 length: 13 amino acids.

The chain employs TRBV19 and TRBJ2-3, with 12 bases aligning to TRBD2. Germline CDR1 LNHDA, CDR2 SQIVND (reference sequence). This CDR3 is 15 amino acids long. Trimming removed 3 bases from V and 4 bases from J; junction bases left unmatched: 2. The DNA for the CDR3 is TGTGCCAGTAGTATCGGACTAGCGGGATCAGATACGCAGTATTTT. Protein: CASSIGLAGSDTQYF.

The gene calls are TRBV6-5 and TRBJ1-1; the D is unclear. Germline CDR1 is MNHEY and CDR2 is SVGAGI. This CDR3 contains 15 residues. The V end lost 2 bases, the J end lost 6 bases, and 16 bases lay between the germline ends. The CDR3: CASSYGLGASAEAFF. The CDR3 coding sequence is TGTGCCAGCAGTTACGGACTGGGTGCGAGCGCTGAAGCTTTCTTT.

Comments on this clone: This specimen includes other DNA sequences encoding the same CDR3. This chain uses TRBV7-8 with TRBJ1-1, with TRBD1 as a possible D gene (6 bases). V gave up 2 bases and J gave up 5 bases, with 6 bases separating them. Germline V CDR1 and CDR2: SGHVS, FQNEAQ. The CDR3 runs 12 residues. CDR3 DNA sequence: TGTGCCAGCAGCTTAACAGGGACTGAAGCTTTCTTT. Protein product: CASSLTGTEAFF.

The chain carries TRBV10-2 and TRBJ2-1; possible D gene TRBD2, 6 bases. The V gene lost 3 bases and the J gene lost 5 bases, with 11 bases spanning the gap. The CDR3 loop spans 14 amino acids. Germline V lookup: CDR1 WSHSY, CDR2 SAAADI. The CDR3 coding sequence is TGCGCCAGCAGTGACAGCGGACTAAACAATGAGCAGTTCTTC. Translation gives CASSDSGLNNEQFF.